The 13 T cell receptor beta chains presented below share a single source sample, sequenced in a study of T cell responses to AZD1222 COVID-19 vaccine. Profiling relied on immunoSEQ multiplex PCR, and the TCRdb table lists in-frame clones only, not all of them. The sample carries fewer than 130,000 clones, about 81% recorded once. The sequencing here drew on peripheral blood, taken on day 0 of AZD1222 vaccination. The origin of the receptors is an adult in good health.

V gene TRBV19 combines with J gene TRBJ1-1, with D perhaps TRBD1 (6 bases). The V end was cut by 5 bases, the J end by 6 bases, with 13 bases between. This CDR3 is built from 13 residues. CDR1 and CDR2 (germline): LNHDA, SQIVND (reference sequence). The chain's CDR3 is CASSAGVLAEAFF. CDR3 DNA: TGTGCCAGTAGTGCAGGGGTGTTGGCTGAAGCTTTCTTT.

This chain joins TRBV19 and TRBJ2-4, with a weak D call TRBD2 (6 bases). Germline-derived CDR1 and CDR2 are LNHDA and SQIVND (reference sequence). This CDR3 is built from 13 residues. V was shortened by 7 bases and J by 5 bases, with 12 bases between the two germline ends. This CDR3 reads CASTPPGENIQYF. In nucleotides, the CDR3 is TGTGCCAGTACCCCCCCGGGAGAAAACATTCAGTACTTC.

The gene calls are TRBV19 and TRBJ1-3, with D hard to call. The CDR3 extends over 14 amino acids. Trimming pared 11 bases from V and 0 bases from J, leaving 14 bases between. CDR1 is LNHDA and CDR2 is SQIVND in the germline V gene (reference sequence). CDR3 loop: CASTPGSSGNTIYF. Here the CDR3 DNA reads TGTGCCTCCACGCCGGGGAGCTCTGGAAACACCATATATTTT.

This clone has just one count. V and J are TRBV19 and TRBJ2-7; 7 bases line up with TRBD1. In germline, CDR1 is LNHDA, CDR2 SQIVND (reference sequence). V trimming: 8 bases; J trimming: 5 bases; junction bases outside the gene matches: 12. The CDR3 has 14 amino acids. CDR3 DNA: TGTGCCAGTGCTCCCGGGACAGCCGTGGACGAGCAGTACTTC. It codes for CASAPGTAVDEQYF. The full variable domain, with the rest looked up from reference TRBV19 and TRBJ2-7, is DGGITQSPKYLFRKEGQNVTLSCEQNLNHDAMYWYRQDPGQGLRLIYYSQIVNDFQKGDIAEGYSVSREKKESFPLTVTSAQKNPTAFYLCASAPGTAVDEQYFGPGTRLTVT.

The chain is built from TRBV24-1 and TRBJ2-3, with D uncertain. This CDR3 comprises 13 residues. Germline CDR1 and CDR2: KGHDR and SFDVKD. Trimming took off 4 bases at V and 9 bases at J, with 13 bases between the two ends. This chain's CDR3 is CATSERTGLTQYF. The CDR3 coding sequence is TGTGCCACCAGTGAAAGAACCGGGTTAACGCAGTATTTT.

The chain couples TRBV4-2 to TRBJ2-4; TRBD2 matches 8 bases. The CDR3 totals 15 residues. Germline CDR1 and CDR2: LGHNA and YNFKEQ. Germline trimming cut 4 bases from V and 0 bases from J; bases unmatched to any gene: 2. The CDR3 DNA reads TGTGCCAGCAGCCTAGCGGGACAAGCCAAAAACATTCAGTACTTC. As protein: CASSLAGQAKNIQYF.

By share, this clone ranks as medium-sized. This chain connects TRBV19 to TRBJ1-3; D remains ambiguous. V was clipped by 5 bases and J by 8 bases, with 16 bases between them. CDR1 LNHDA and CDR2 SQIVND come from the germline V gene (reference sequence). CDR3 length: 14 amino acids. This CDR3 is CASSDLGETDTIYF. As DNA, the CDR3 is TGTGCCAGTAGTGATTTAGGTGAGACGGACACCATATATTTT. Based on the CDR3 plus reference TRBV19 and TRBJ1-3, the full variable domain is DGGITQSPKYLFRKEGQNVTLSCEQNLNHDAMYWYRQDPGQGLRLIYYSQIVNDFQKGDIAEGYSVSREKKESFPLTVTSAQKNPTAFYLCASSDLGETDTIYFGEGSWLTVV.

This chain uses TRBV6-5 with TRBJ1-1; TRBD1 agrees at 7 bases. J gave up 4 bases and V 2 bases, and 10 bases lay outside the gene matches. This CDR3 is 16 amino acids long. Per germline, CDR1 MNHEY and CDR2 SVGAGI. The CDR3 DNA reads TGTGCCAGCAGTTACGGAACAGGGGCGATGGGCACTGAAGCTTTCTTT. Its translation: CASSYGTGAMGTEAFF.

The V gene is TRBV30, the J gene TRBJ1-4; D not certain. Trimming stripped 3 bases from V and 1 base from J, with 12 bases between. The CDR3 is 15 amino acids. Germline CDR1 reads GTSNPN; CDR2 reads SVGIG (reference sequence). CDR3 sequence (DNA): TGTGCCTGGAGCCACTCCGGGGTAACTAATGAAAAACTGTTTTTT. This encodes CAWSHSGVTNEKLFF. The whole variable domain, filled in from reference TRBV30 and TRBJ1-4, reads SQTIHQWPATLVQPVGSPLSLECTVEGTSNPNLYWYRQAAGRGLQLLFYSVGIGQISSEVPQNLSASRPQDRQFILSSKKLLLSDSGFYLCAWSHSGVTNEKLFFGSGTQLSVL.

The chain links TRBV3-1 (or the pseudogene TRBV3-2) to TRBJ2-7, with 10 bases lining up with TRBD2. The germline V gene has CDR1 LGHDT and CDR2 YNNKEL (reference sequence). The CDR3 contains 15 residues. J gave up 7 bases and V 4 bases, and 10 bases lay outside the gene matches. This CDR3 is CASSRAGLAGVEQYF. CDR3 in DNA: TGTGCCAGCAGCCGGGCCGGGCTAGCGGGAGTAGAGCAGTACTTC.

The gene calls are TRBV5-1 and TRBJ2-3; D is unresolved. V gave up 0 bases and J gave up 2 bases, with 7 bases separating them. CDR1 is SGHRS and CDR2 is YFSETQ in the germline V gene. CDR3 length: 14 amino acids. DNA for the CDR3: TGCGCCAGCAGCTTGGAGTATAACACAGATACGCAGTATTTT. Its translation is CASSLEYNTDTQYF.

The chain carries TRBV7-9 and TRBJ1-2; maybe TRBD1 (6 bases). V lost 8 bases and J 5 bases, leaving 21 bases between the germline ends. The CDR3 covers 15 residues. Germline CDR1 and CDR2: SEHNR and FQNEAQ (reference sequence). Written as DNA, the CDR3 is TGTGCCAGCCTATCGACAGGCGATGCCAAATATGGCTACACCTTC. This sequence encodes CASLSTGDAKYGYTF.

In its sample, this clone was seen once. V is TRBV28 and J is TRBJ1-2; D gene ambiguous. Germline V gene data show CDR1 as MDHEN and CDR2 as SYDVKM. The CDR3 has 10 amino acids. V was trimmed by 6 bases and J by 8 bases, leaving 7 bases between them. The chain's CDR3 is CASRGRGYTF. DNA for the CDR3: TGTGCCAGCAGGGGTAGGGGCTACACCTTC.